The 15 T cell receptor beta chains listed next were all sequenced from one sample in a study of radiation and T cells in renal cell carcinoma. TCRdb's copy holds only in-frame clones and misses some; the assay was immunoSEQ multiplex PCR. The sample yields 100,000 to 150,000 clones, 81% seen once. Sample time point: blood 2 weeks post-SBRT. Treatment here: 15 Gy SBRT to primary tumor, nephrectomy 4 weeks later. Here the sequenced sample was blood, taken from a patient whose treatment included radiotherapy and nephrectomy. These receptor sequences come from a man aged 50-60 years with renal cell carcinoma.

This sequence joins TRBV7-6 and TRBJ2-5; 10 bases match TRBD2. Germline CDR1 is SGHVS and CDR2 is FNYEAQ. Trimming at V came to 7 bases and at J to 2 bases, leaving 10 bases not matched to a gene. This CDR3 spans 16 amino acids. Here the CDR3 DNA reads TGTGCCAGCACCAGACCCAGCGGGGGGGCGCAAGAGACCCAGTACTTC. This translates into CASTRPSGGAQETQYF.

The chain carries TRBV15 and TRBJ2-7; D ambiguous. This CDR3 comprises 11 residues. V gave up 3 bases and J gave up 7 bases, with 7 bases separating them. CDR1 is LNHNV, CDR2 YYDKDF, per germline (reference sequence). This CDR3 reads CATSSSWEQYF. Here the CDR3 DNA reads TGTGCCACCAGCAGTAGTTGGGAGCAGTACTTC. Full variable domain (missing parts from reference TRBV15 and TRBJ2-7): DAMVIQNPRYQVTQFGKPVTLSCSQTLNHNVMYWYQQKSSQAPKLLFHYYDKDFNNEADTPDNFQSRRPNTSFCFLDIRSPGLGDTAMYLCATSSSWEQYFGPGTRLTVT.

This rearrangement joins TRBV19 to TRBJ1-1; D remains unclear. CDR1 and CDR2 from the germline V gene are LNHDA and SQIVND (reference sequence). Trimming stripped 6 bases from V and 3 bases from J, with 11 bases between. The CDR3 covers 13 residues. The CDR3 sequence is CASSAFGDTEAFF. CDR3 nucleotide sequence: TGTGCCAGTAGCGCTTTCGGGGACACTGAAGCTTTCTTT.

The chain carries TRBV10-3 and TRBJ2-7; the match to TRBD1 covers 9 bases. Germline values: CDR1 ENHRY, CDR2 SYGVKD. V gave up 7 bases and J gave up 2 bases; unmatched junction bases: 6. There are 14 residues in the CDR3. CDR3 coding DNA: TGTGCCATCAAACCGGGACAGGGCGCCTACGAGCAGTACTTC. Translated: CAIKPGQGAYEQYF.

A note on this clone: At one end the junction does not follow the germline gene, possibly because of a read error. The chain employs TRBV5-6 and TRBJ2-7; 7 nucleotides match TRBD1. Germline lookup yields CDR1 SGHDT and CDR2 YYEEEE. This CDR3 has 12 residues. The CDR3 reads CASRLGQYEQYF. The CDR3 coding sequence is TGTGCCAGCAGATTGGGACAGTACGAGCAGTACTTC.

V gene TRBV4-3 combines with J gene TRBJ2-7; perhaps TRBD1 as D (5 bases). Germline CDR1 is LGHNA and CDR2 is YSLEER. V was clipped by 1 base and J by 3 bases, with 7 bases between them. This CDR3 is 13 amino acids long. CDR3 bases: TGCGCCAGCAGCCAAGGACAGTTCTACGAGCAGTACTTC. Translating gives CASSQGQFYEQYF.

CDR3 residues: CASSQDNYGYTF. In DNA, the CDR3 is TGCGCCAGCAGCCAAGATAATTATGGCTACACCTTC. This sequence joins TRBV4-1 and TRBJ1-2, with unresolved D. The CDR3 is 12 amino acids. V was shortened by 0 bases and J by 5 bases, with 4 bases between the two germline ends. Germline V gene sequence: CDR1 MGHRA, CDR2 YSYEKL.

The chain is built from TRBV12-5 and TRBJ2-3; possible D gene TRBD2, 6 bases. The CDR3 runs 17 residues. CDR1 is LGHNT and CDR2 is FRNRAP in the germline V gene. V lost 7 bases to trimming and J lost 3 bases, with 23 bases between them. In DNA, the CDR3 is TGTGCTAGTGACGTCCCCGGCGCGGGGCTAATTACAGATACGCAGTATTTT. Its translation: CASDVPGAGLITDTQYF. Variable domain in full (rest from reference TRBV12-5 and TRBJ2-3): DARVTQTPRHKVTEMGQEVTMRCQPILGHNTVFWYRQTMMQGLELLAYFRNRAPLDDSGMPKDRFSAEMPDATLATLKIQPSEPRDSAVYFCASDVPGAGLITDTQYFGPGTRLTVL.

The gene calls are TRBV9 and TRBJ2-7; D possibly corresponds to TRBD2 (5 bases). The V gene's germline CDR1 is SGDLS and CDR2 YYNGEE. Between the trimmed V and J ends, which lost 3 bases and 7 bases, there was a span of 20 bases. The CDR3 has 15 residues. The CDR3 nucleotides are TGTGCCAGCAGCGAGAGGGTTGGGCCGTATGTTGAGCAGTACTTC. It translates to CASSERVGPYVEQYF.

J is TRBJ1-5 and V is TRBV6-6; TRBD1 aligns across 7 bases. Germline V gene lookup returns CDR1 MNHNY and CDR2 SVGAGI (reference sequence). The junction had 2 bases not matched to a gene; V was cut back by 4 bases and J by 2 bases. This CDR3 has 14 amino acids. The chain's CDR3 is CASSSDRRNQPQHF. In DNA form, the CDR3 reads TGTGCCAGCAGTTCGGACAGGCGCAATCAGCCCCAGCATTTT.

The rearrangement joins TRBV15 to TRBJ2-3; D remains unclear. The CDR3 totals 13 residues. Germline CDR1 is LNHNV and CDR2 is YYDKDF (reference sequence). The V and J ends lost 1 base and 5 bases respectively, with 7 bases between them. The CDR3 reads CATSRVRQDTQYF. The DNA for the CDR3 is TGTGCCACCAGCAGAGTTAGACAAGATACGCAGTATTTT.

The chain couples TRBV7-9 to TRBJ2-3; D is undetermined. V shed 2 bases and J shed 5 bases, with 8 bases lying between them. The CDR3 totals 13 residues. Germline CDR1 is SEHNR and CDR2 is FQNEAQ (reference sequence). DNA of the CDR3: TGTGCCAGCAGCTTAACAGTAAAAGATACGCAGTATTTT. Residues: CASSLTVKDTQYF.

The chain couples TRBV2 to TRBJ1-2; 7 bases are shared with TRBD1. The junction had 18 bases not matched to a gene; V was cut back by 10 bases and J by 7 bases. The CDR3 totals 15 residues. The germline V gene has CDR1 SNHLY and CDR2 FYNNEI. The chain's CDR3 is CANHQSGTAKGGYTF. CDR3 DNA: TGTGCCAACCATCAATCCGGGACAGCGAAAGGTGGCTACACCTTC.

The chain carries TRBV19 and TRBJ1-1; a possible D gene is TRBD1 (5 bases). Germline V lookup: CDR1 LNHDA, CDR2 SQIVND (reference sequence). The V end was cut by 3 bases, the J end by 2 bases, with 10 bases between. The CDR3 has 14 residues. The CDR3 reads CASSIRQLNTEAFF. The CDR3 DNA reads TGTGCCAGTAGTATCCGACAGTTAAACACTGAAGCTTTCTTT.

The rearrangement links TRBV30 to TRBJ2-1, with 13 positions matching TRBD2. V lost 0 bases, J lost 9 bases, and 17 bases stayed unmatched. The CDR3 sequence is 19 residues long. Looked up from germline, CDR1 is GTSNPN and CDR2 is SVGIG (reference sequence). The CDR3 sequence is CAWSVLRGTSGVPRGEQFF. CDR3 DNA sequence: TGTGCCTGGAGTGTATTGAGGGGGACTAGCGGGGTCCCCCGGGGTGAGCAGTTCTTC.